This is a list of T cell receptor beta chains from one sample in a study of sequential checkpoint blockade in melanoma. Libraries were prepared by immunoSEQ multiplex PCR; TCRdb keeps only in-frame clonotypes and omits some of them. The sample lists some 31,000 clones; 65% to 90% were seen once. The sequences come from CD8+ T cells sorted from blood (inferred from file names), collected from a patient given nivolumab and ipilimumab in sequence. These receptors were collected from a human donor with melanoma. Both conserved end residues are part of each CDR3. D genes are given only for firm matches. Size is omitted from some rows. Given values are once, few, many or a class for expanded clones.

TRBJ2-3 | . | TRBV27 | 11 | . | TGTGCCAGCAGCTACTTAAATACGCAGTATTTT | CASSYLNTQYF
TRBJ2-1 | . | TRBV6-5 | 14 | TRBD1 | TGTGCCAGCAGTTACCGACAGACAGGGTACGAGCAGTTCTTC | CASSYRQTGYEQFF
TRBJ2-2 | . | TRBV5-4 | 16 | TRBD2 | TGTGCCAGCAGCTTGGCGCTAGCGGGAGGGCCCGGGGAGCTGTTTTTT | CASSLALAGGPGELFF
TRBJ2-1 | . | TRBV19 | 16 | TRBD2 | TGTGCCAGTAGTGGTCGACTAGCGGGAGGGCCCCATGAGCAGTTCTTC | CASSGRLAGGPHEQFF
TRBJ2-5 | . | TRBV2 | 14 | . | TGTGCCAGCAGTGGGCCCAGGGATAGGGAGACCCAGTACTTC | CASSGPRDRETQYF
TRBJ2-7 | . | TRBV11-2 | 13 | . | TGTGCCAGCAGCTTCCCCAGCTCCTACGAGCAGTACTTC | CASSFPSSYEQYF
TRBJ2-2 | . | TRBV9 | 14 | . | TGTGCCAGCAGCGTAGGACTAGTTGGCGGGGAGCTGTTTTTT | CASSVGLVGGELFF
TRBJ2-7 | once | TRBV4-2 | 11 | . | TGTGCCAGCAGCCAAGGGCCCGAGCAGTACTTC | CASSQGPEQYF
TRBJ2-7 | . | TRBV10-2 | 13 | TRBD2 | TGCGCCAGCTCACTAGCGACCACCTACGAGCAGTACTTC | CASSLATTYEQYF
TRBJ2-3 | few | TRBV7-9 | 19 | . | TGTGCCAGCAGCTTAGAGGCCCCTGTGGCTAGCTACCTCACAGATACGCAGTATTTT | CASSLEAPVASYLTDTQYF
TRBJ2-6 | . | TRBV11-3 | 15 | . | TGTGCCAGCAGCTTAGGGTTTGGCGGGGCCAACGTCCTGACTTTC | CASSLGFGGANVLTF
TRBJ2-1 | once | TRBV4-1 | 16 | . | TGCGCCAGCAGCCAAGATGCGGAGGTGTCCTACAATGAGCAGTTCTTC | CASSQDAEVSYNEQFF
TRBJ2-2 | . | TRBV7-9 | 14 | . | TGTGCCAGCAGCTTACTCAGCGGGACCGGGGAGCTGTTTTTT | CASSLLSGTGELFF
TRBJ2-1 | . | TRBV4-1 | 15 | . | TGCGCCAGCAGCCAAGATTCCAGCGGGTACAATGAGCAGTTCTTC | CASSQDSSGYNEQFF
TRBJ2-1 | . | TRBV19 | 14 | TRBD1 | TGTGCCAGTGTCGACAGGGGGGTTTCTAATGAGCAGTTCTTC | CASVDRGVSNEQFF
TRBJ2-1 | once | TRBV15 | 19 | TRBD2 | TGTGCCACCAGCAGAGGGTCGGCTAGCGGGGGGCCGCGGGGGAATGAGCAGTTCTTC | CATSRGSASGGPRGNEQFF
TRBJ2-4 | . | TRBV11-2 | 16 | . | TGTGCCAGCAGCTTAGGTGCAGGCACGGCCAAAAACATTCAGTACTTC | CASSLGAGTAKNIQYF
TRBJ2-7 | . | TRBV5-1 | 14 | . | TGCGCCAGCAGCTTTGGGGGGAGCTCCTACGAGCAGTACTTC | CASSFGGSSYEQYF
TRBJ2-7 | . | TRBV10-1 | 13 | TRBD2 | TGCGCCAGCAGTGAGTTGGGCGGGGGGGAGCAGTACTTC | CASSELGGGEQYF
TRBJ2-7 | . | TRBV7-9 | 14 | TRBD2 | TGTGCCAGCAGCTTCCCGGGACTAGCGTACGAGCAGTACTTC | CASSFPGLAYEQYF
TRBJ1-4 | . | TRBV2 | 13 | TRBD1 | TGTGCCAGCAGGGCAGGGGGAGGCGAAAAACTGTTTTTT | CASRAGGGEKLFF
TRBJ2-7 | . | TRBV5-1 | 15 | . | TGCGCCAGCAGCTTTAAAATGGCGGCGGCCTACGAGCAGTACTTC | CASSFKMAAAYEQYF
TRBJ1-2 | . | TRBV4-1 | 17 | . | TGCGCCAGCAGCCCCTATATTGGGGCGCGAGGAGTCTATGGCTACACCTTC | CASSPYIGARGVYGYTF
TRBJ2-1 | . | TRBV4-3 | 17 | TRBD2 | TGCGCCAGCAGCCAAGAGTGGCGACTAGCGGGGGACAATGAGCAGTTCTTC | CASSQEWRLAGDNEQFF
TRBJ2-1 | once | TRBV19 | 14 | . | TGTGCCAGTACCCCGAAGTTGTCCAGGAATGAGCAGTTCTTC | CASTPKLSRNEQFF
TRBJ1-4 | . | TRBV27 | 15 | . | TGTGCCAGCAGTTTTCGGGGGGGGATTAATGAAAAACTGTTTTTT | CASSFRGGINEKLFF
TRBJ2-7 | . | TRBV28 | 14 | . | TGTGCCAGCACCGCGACAGGAAGCTCCTACGAGCAGTACTTC | CASTATGSSYEQYF
TRBJ2-7 | . | TRBV28 | 14 | . | TGTGCCAGCAGTCTCCTGACGGGGGCCTACGAGCAGTACTTC | CASSLLTGAYEQYF
TRBJ1-4 | once | TRBV9 | 15 | TRBD1 | TGTGCCAGCAGCGTAGCAGGGACAGAGAATGAAAAACTGTTTTTT | CASSVAGTENEKLFF
TRBJ2-1 | . | TRBV7-9 | 14 | TRBD1 | TGTGCCAGCAACCCCGGGACAGCTAACAATGAGCAGTTCTTC | CASNPGTANNEQFF
TRBJ2-2 | . | TRBV28 | 15 | . | TGTGCCAGCAGTGAAACAGGGCGGGGGACCGGGGAGCTGTTTTTT | CASSETGRGTGELFF
TRBJ1-2 | . | TRBV28 | 13 | . | TGTGCCAGCGTGTTCGGGGTTGACTATGGCTACACCTTC | CASVFGVDYGYTF
TRBJ1-2 | . | TRBV28 | 19 | . | TGTGCCACCACCATGTTGACAGGCCGGGGCGTAGTTCAGAACTATGGCTACACCTTC | CATTMLTGRGVVQNYGYTF
TRBJ2-3 | once | TRBV6-4 | 14 | . | TGTGCCAGCAGTCGTACACATGACACAGATACGCAGTATTTT | CASSRTHDTDTQYF
TRBJ2-1 | . | TRBV27 | 15 | . | TGTGCCAGTTCCCCTGGGAGGAGCTCCTACAATGAGCAGTTCTTC | CASSPGRSSYNEQFF
TRBJ2-3 | . | TRBV10-3 | 15 | . | TGTGCCATCAGATTGCAGGGCCTTCACACAGATACGCAGTATTTT | CAIRLQGLHTDTQYF
TRBJ2-3 | once | TRBV29-1 | 15 | TRBD2 | TGCAGCGCAGCCCCCACTAGCGGGAGAATGGATACGCAGTATTTT | CSAAPTSGRMDTQYF
TRBJ2-7 | . | TRBV10-3 | 17 | TRBD2 | TGTGCCATCAGCGACCCAACCGGGACTAGCGGGTCCTACGAGCAGTACTTC | CAISDPTGTSGSYEQYF
TRBJ2-7 | . | TRBV6-5 | 14 | . | TGTGCCAGCACCATGTCGGCAGGGATGTACGAGCAGTACTTC | CASTMSAGMYEQYF
TRBJ1-2 | . | TRBV9 | 17 | . | TGTGCCAGCAGCCCCTCGCCCGGGGGTGTGGGTTCACTTGGCTACACCTTC | CASSPSPGGVGSLGYTF
TRBJ1-2 | . | TRBV18 | 13 | . | TGTGCCAGCTCACCCTTATCTAACTATGGCTACACCTTC | CASSPLSNYGYTF
TRBJ2-7 | . | TRBV23-1 | 12 | TRBD1 | TGCGCCAGCGACACAGGGGGCGACGAGCAGTACTTC | CASDTGGDEQYF